This record concerns one T cell receptor (beta chain) sequence. This clone's antigen is unknown. Base quality data are lacking; no much larger clone is found one base away. The library relied on the immunoSEQ multiplex PCR assay. Per the authors' processing: A statistical classification framework was built to diagnose cytomegalovirus status from the catalog of TCR beta chain sequences. The immuneACCESS repertoire file appears here via TCRdb, limited to in-frame rearrangements. These files lack a portion of the clones; in checked studies, under half of the deficit traces to unresolved V genes, and the cause of the others is not known. V and J calls plus clone size are reproduced from that table; the DNA served to infer D and trimming. The sample includes over 200,000 clones, with roughly 91% observed a single time. 2.5% to 3.5% of the sample is held by the ten biggest clonotypes. The donors belonged to the validation cohort of over a hundred subjects, which was separate from the 666-subject first cohort.

Including the terminal cysteine and phenylalanine, the CDR3 comprises 13 residues. Just CDR3 DNA is preserved here, 39 bases in frame from base 1. V ends up 10 bases short and J 4 bases short, with an unmatched junction base count of 3. Based on the germline V gene, the CDR1 and CDR2 sequences are SNHLY and FYNNEI. This sample was taken from a study of cytomegalovirus exposure and HLA in healthy donors (dated by TCRdb to about 2017). With regard to the full study: According to a later analysis, the 120 validation repertoires were produced on the same platform as the approximately 690 repertoires of the first cohort. The study was designed to test whether signatures of past pathogen exposure could be identified by cataloging public T cell receptors. In addition to the first cohort of roughly 700 subjects, a separate validation cohort of 130 or so different subjects was used. The study combined high-throughput TCR immunosequencing, statistical association of individual TCRs with disease status, and machine learning to predict cytomegalovirus infection status.

The full study reports these points: Most TCR sequences were observed very rarely across donors, whereas some public TCRs were present in many individuals. According to the authors, the approach could potentially be generalized to other disease states and immunological phenotypes. In vitro tests confirmed that a few of the cytomegalovirus-associated TCR beta chains recognize cytomegalovirus antigens. Cytomegalovirus status was reported to be diagnosed by the classifier with high specificity and sensitivity in both the original and validation cohorts. A later analysis had no HLA typing for the validation cohort, so co-occurrence there was scored across all 110 or so repertoires. The study listed 150 to 200 TCR beta chains as associated with cytomegalovirus. Subsequent analysis determined that TCRs grouped into clusters in the first cohort also showed a tendency toward co-occurrence across the approximately 110 validation repertoires, and 85% to 95% of cluster scores exceeded 0.

Source material: PBMCs. This sequence was found in a woman in her 30s in good health and CMV-seronegative. Recombination linked TRBV2 to TRBJ2-1, with 11 junctional bases fitting TRBD2. The sequenced DNA: TGTGCCACCGCTAGCGGGGGGTACAATGAGCAGTTCTTC. This is translated as CATASGGYNEQFF.